This TCR beta chain was found in a study of T cells after yellow fever vaccination (dated by TCRdb to about 2019). Describing the broader study: The SMART-Seq v4 Ultra Low Input RNA kit was used to prepare libraries from fractions with low cell numbers. To follow T-cell clones before and after primary and booster YFV17D yellow fever vaccination, bulk TCR alpha and beta repertoires were sequenced over time. Two healthy male donors, one aged 18 to 30 and one aged 30 to 40 years, were included in the cohort. Blood was collected at multiple timepoints before and after primary and secondary immunization, and bulk PBMC replicates and cell subsets were isolated.

TCR cDNA was synthesized by 5'RACE template switching, which introduced a universal primer site and unique molecular identifiers. Priming of cDNA synthesis was performed from both the TCR alpha and TCR beta constant segments. Libraries were amplified in two PCR steps, with sample barcodes and sequencing adapters added in the second step. Libraries were sequenced on Illumina HiSeq 2500 (2x100 bp) or NovaSeq (2x150 bp). Under the source paper's analysis protocol: Demultiplexing of reads and collapsing into UMI consensus sequences were performed with MIGEC, and V(D)J alignment was carried out with MiXCR. Clonotypes responding to the vaccine were identified with edgeR on replicate PBMC samples, with the criteria of FDR below 0.01 and a log2 fold change above 5 up to day 15. CD4 or CD8 identity was assigned to each bulk clonotype according to whether the clonotype was present at higher abundance in the sequenced CD4 repertoire or the sequenced CD8 repertoire. TCRdb cleaned the public reads at Q25 with fastp, built clones with MiXCR and kept in-frame beta chains. Entries that share a CDR3 protein sequence are merged under the most common genes and DNA. The V and J calls, along with clone size, are taken from TCRdb and not from the paper's own processing. Across this sample there are tens of thousands of distinct CDR3 sequences, with 6.5% to 8% seen only once. In total, the top ten clones hold 30% to 45% of the sample.

The sample holds many counts of this clonotype. Its cognate antigen has yet to be identified. Base qualities are not at hand, and no much larger clone is one base apart. General findings and caveats noted by the study authors: The secondary T-cell response was found to be weaker but faster than the primary response, with a peak reached on day 5 rather than on day 15. A small share of clonotypes was detected in both CD4 and CD8 compartments, with the overlap likely arising from convergent recombination. After the booster, most of the clones that had expanded following primary vaccination were detected again (approximately 96% of CD4 and 85% to 90% of CD8), which suggests that memory was broadly maintained. Because abundant contaminating clonotypes from the bulk population could be contained in FACS-sorted repertoires, computational filtering was required. Because the study included only two donors, the extent to which the findings can be generalized is limited.

The treatment or condition label corresponds to: live attenuated yellow fever vaccine strain. PBMCs were isolated from peripheral blood using a standard Ficoll-Paque protocol. CD4 and CD8 T-cell fractions were isolated with Dynabeads CD4 and CD8 positive selection kits. RNA was extracted with TriZol from bulk PBMCs, CD4 and CD8 fractions, and dextramer-positive and dextramer-negative fractions. Material: CD8+ T cells sorted from PBMCs, obtained 15 days after the yellow fever booster vaccination. The receptor was derived from a man aged 25-45 years who received the YFV17D yellow fever vaccine.

The CDR3 region has the sequence CASSRGTVTYNEQFF. The DNA is as follows: TGCGCCAGCAGCCGCGGGACAGTTACCTACAATGAGCAGTTCTTC. The sequence links TRBV4-3 to TRBJ2-1; possibly the D gene is TRBD1, per 7 matching bases. The CDR3, cysteine through phenylalanine, is 15 amino acids long. Only the CDR3 DNA is retained, 45 bases long and in frame from the first base. In the germline V gene, CDR1 corresponds to LGHNA and CDR2 to YSLEER. Trimming removed 4 bases from V and 2 bases from J, leaving 12 bases between the germline ends.